The 5 T cell receptor beta chains given below trace back to one sample, sequenced in a study of tumor-infiltrating lymphocytes in primary liver carcinoma. Constant-region priming of 500 ng total RNA yielded TCR beta cDNA. Researchers made the TCR beta libraries by running three nested multiplex PCR rounds with slightly modified ARM-PCR. PCR rounds one and two used TRBV1-TRBV30 forward primers with a C-beta reverse primer for about 9 cycles each. TCRdb analysed the multiplex PCR reads with MiXCR anew, one entry per CDR3 protein. Among about 130,000 distinct CDR3 sequences listed, roughly three fifths were seen once. The study co-extracted DNA and RNA from approximately 20-30 mg of unsorted bulk tissue. Sequencing was done on a sample of liver tumor tissue from sampling region 3. Noted subset: tumor region T3, left-lateral pole. The receptors originated from a woman in her sixties or seventies with primary liver carcinoma and hepatitis B virus infection.

In this sample, this clonotype turned up once. This sequence may be a read error, since a much larger clone differs from it by one base. The rearrangement links TRBV5-4 to TRBJ2-7; maybe TRBD1 (5 bases). The CDR3 has 14 residues. Germline lookup yields CDR1 SGHNT and CDR2 YYREEE (reference sequence). V lost 5 bases and J lost 3, with 15 bases in between. The CDR3 is CASSYGIGDYEQYF. CDR3 DNA sequence: TGTGCCAGCAGTTATGGGATAGGGGACTACGAGCAGTACTTC.

As concerns this clonotype: A junction end diverges from the germline sequence, so it may reflect a read error. The V gene is TRBV4-1, the J gene TRBJ2-1; perhaps TRBD2 as D (6 bases). Looked up from germline, CDR1 is MGHRA and CDR2 is YSYEKL. The CDR3 is 15 amino acids. Here the CDR3 DNA reads TGCGCCAGCAGCCAAGGATTAGCGGACTACAATGAGCAGATCTTC. Protein sequence: CASSQGLADYNEQIF.

This clonotype was observed a single time. CDR3 coding DNA: TGTGCCAGCAGTTCACATAGGGGGAACACCGGGGAGCTGTTTTTT. Amino acid sequence: CASSSHRGNTGELFF. V gene TRBV12-3 or TRBV12-4 combines with J gene TRBJ2-2; TRBD1 might be the D (5 bases). The V and J ends lost 4 bases and 1 base respectively, with 10 bases between them. The CDR3 runs to 15 residues.

Comment on this clonotype: Germline is not matched at one junction end, which may reflect a read error. The rearrangement uses TRBV10-1 and TRBJ2-7; D remains ambiguous. CDR1 is WNHNN and CDR2 is SYGVQD in the germline V gene (reference sequence). There are 12 residues in the CDR3. The DNA of the CDR3 is TGCGTCAGCAGTGTGCCTGGCGGTCTTATGTACTTC. Its protein is CVSSVPGGLMYF.

In regard to this clonotype: Relative to the germline gene, one junction end is altered; a read error may explain this. The chain recombines TRBV4-2 with TRBJ2-7; a weak D match, TRBD2 (5 bases). The germline V gene encodes CDR1 LGHNA and CDR2 YNFKEQ. The CDR3 extends over 15 amino acids. The CDR3 sequence is CASSQDPGSIYGQHF. The CDR3 nucleotides are TGTGCCAGCAGCCAAGATCCGGGGTCGATCTACGGGCAGCACTTC.